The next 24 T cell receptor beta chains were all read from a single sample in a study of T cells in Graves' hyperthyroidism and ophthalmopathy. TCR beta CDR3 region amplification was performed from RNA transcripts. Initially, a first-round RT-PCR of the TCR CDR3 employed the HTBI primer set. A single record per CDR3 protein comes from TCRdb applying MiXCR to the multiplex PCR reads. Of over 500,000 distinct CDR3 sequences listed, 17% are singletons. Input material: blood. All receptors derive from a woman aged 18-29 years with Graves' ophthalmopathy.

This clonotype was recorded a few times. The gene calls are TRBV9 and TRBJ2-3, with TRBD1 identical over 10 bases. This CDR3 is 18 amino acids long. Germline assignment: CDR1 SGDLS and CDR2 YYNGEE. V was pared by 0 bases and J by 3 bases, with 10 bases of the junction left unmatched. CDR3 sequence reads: CASSVVGTGVMRTDTQYF. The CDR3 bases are TGTGCCAGCAGCGTAGTTGGGACAGGGGTGATGCGAACAGATACGCAGTATTTT.

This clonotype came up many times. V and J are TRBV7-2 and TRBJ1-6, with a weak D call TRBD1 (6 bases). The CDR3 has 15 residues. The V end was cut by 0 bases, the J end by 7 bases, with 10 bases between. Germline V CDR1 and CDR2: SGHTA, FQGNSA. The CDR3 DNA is TGTGCCAGCAGCTTAGCTGGACAGATCAATTCACCCCTCCACTTT. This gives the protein CASSLAGQINSPLHF.

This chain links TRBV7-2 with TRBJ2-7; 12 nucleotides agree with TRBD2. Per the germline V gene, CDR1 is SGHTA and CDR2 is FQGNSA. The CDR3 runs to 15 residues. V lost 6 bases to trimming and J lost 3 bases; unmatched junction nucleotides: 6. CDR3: CASSWGLAGDYEQYF. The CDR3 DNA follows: TGTGCCAGCAGTTGGGGACTAGCGGGCGACTACGAGCAGTACTTC.

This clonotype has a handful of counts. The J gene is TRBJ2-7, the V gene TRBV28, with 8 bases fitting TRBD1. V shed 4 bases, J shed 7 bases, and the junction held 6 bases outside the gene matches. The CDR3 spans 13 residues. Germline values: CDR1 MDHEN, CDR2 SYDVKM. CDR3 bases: TGTGCCAGCAGTTCTAGCAGGGGGCTTGAGCAGTACTTC. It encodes CASSSSRGLEQYF.

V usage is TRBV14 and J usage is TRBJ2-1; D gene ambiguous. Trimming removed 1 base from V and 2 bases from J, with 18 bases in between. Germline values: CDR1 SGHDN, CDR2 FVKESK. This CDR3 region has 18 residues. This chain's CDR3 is CASSQGPSTELPYNEQFF. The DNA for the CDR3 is TGTGCCAGCAGCCAAGGACCCTCTACTGAGCTGCCCTACAATGAGCAGTTCTTC.

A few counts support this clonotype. The CDR3 loop is CASSEARGGDSPLHF. DNA of the CDR3: TGTGCCAGCAGTGAAGCGCGGGGAGGGGATTCACCCCTCCACTTT. V is TRBV6-1 and J is TRBJ1-6, with D maybe TRBD1 (5 bases). The ends were cut back, 0 bases at V and 8 bases at J, with 11 bases in the middle. The CDR3 contains 15 residues. Germline V gene sequence: CDR1 MNHNS, CDR2 SASEGT.

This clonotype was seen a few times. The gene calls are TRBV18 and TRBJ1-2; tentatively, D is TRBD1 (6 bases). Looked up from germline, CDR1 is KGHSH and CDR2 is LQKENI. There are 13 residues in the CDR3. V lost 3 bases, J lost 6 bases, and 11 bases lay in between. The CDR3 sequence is CASSPRGANGYTF. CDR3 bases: TGTGCCAGCTCACCCCGGGGGGCAAATGGCTACACCTTC.

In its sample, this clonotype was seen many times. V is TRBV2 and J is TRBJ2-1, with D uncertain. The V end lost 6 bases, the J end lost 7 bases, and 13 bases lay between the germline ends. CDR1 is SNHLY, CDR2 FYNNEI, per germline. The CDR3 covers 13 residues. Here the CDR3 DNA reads TGTGCCAGCAGCGCTCCTCAGACAAATGAGCAGTTCTTC. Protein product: CASSAPQTNEQFF.

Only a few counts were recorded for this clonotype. The CDR3 protein is CASSRQGVGDGYTF. CDR3 sequence (DNA): TGTGCCAGTTCGCGACAGGGCGTTGGGGATGGCTACACCTTC. The V call is TRBV19, the J call TRBJ1-2; 7 nucleotides agree with TRBD1. This CDR3 has 14 residues. J gave up 6 bases and V 8 bases, and 12 bases lay outside the gene matches. Germline V CDR1 and CDR2: LNHDA, SQIVND (reference sequence).

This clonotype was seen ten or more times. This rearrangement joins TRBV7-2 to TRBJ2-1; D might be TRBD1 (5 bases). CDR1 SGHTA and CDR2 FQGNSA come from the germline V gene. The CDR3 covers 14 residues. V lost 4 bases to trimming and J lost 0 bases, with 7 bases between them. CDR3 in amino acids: CASSSDSSYNEQFF. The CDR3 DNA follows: TGTGCCAGCAGCTCCGACAGCTCCTACAATGAGCAGTTCTTC.

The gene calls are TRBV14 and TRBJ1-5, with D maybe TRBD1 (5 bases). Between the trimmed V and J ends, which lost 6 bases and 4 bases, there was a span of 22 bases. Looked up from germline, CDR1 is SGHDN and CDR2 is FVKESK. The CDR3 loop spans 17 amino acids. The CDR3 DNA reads TGTGCCAGCAGTGGTCCCCGGGACTCAGATGGGAATCAGCCCCAGCATTTT. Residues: CASSGPRDSDGNQPQHF.

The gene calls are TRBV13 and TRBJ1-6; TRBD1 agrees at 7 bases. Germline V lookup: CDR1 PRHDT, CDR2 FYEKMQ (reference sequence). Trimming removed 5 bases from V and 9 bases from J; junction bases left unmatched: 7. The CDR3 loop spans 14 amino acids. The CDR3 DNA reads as TGTGCCAGCAGCCTAAGACAGGGCCCTTCACCCCTCCACTTT. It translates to CASSLRQGPSPLHF.

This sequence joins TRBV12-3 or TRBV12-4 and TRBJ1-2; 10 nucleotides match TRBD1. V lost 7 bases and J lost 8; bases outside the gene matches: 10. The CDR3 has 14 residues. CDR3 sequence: CASNKGTGVYGYTF. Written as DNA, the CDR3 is TGTGCCAGCAATAAGGGGACAGGGGTCTACGGCTACACCTTC.

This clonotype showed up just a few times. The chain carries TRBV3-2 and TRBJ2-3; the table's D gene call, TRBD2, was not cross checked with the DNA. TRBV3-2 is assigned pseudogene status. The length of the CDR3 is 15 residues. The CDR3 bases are TGTGCCACGGGCGGGTATAGCGGAAGCACAGATACGCAGTATTTT. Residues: CATGGYSGSTDTQYF.

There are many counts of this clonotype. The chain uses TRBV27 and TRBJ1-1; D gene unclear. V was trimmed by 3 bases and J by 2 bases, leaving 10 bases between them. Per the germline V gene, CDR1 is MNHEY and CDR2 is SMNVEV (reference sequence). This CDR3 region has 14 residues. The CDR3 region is CASSFEGRNTEAFF. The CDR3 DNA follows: TGTGCCAGCAGTTTTGAGGGTAGAAACACTGAAGCTTTCTTT.

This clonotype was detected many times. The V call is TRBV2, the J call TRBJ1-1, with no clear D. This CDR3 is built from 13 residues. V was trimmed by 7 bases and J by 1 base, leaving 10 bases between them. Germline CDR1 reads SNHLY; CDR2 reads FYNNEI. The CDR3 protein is CASKEPGNTEAFF. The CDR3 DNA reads TGTGCCAGCAAGGAACCGGGGAACACTGAAGCTTTCTTT.

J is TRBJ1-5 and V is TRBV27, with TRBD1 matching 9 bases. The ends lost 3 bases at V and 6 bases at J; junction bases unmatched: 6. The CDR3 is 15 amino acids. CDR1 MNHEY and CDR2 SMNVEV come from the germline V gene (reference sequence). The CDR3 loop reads CASSLTGGDGQPQHF. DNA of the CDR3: TGTGCCAGCAGTTTGACAGGGGGAGATGGTCAGCCCCAGCATTTT.

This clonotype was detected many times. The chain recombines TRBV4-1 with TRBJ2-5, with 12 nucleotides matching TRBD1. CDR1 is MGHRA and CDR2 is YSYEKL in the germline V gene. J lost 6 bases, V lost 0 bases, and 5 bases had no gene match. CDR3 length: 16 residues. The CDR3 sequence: CASSQDPGQGAKTQYF. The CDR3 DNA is TGCGCCAGCAGCCAAGATCCGGGACAGGGGGCAAAGACCCAGTACTTC.

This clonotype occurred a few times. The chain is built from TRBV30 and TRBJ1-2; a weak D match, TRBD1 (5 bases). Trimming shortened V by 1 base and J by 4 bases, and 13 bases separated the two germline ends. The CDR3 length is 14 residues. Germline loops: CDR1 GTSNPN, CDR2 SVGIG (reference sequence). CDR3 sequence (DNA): TGTGCCTGGAGTGATGTGAGGGGAGCCTATGGCTACACCTTC. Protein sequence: CAWSDVRGAYGYTF.

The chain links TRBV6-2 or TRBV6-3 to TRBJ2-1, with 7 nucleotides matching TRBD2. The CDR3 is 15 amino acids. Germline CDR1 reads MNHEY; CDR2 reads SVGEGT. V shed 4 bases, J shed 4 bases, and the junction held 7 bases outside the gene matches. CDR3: CASSFLAVVYNEQFF. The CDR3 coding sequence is TGTGCCAGCAGTTTTCTAGCGGTGGTTTACAATGAGCAGTTCTTC.

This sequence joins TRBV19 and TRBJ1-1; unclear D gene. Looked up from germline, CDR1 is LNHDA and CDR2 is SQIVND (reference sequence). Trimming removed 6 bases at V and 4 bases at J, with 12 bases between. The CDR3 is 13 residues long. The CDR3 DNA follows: TGTGCCAGTAGATCCGGTCTCATCACTGAAGCTTTCTTT. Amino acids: CASRSGLITEAFF.

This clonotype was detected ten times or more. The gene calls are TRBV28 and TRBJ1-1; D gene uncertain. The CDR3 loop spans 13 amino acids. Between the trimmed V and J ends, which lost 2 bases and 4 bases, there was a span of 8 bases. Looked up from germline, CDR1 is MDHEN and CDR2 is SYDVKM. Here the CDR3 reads CASSLTSPTEAFF. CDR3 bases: TGTGCCAGCAGTTTAACCAGCCCCACTGAAGCTTTCTTT.

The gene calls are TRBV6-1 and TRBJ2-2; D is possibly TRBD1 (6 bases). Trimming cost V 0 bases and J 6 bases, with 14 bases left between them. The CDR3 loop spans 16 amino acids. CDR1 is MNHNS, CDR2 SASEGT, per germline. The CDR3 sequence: CASSEALGATPGELFF. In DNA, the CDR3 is TGTGCCAGCAGTGAAGCGCTGGGGGCGACCCCCGGGGAGCTGTTTTTT.

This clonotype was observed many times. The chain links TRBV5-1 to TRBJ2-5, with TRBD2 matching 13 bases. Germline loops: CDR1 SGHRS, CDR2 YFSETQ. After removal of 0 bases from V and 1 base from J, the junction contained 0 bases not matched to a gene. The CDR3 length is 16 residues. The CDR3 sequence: CASSLGTSGGQETQYF. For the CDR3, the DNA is TGCGCCAGCAGCTTGGGGACTAGCGGGGGCCAAGAGACCCAGTACTTC.